This T cell receptor (beta chain) emerged from a study of STAT3 mutations in large granular lymphocyte leukemia. The overall study: Roughly half the longitudinally sequenced T-LGLL patients had canonical STAT3 mutations. Study-wide results and limits: In several patients, dominant TCR clone burden exceeded STAT3 mutant burden, suggesting STAT3 mutation arose secondarily. All newly emerging clones after therapy were STAT3 wild type. Every T-LGLL patient had at least one immunodominant TCRbeta clonotype.

Each sample's TCRbeta library yielded on average approximately 41,000 productive templates. Only in-frame clones appear in the TCRdb table, and some are missing; sequencing was by immunoSEQ multiplex PCR. This table holds some 27,000 clones, roughly 80% found once. Of note for this clone: Its cognate antigen is unknown.

Germline V gene lookup returns CDR1 MDHEN and CDR2 SYDVKM. The trim removed 6 bases at V and 1 base at J, leaving 7 bases unmatched. The CDR3 has 15 amino acids. The TCR sequence derives from a woman aged 45-65 years with T-cell large granular lymphocyte leukemia. Some clones in this sample may be carry-over from other donors' samples. Sequencing was done on a sample of peripheral blood mononuclear cells. The rearrangement links TRBV28 to TRBJ1-1; TRBD1 matches 8 bases. CDR3 in amino acids: CASREGGTGNTEAFF. The CDR3 DNA sequence: TGTGCCAGCAGGGAAGGAGGGACAGGGAACACTGAAGCTTTCTTT.